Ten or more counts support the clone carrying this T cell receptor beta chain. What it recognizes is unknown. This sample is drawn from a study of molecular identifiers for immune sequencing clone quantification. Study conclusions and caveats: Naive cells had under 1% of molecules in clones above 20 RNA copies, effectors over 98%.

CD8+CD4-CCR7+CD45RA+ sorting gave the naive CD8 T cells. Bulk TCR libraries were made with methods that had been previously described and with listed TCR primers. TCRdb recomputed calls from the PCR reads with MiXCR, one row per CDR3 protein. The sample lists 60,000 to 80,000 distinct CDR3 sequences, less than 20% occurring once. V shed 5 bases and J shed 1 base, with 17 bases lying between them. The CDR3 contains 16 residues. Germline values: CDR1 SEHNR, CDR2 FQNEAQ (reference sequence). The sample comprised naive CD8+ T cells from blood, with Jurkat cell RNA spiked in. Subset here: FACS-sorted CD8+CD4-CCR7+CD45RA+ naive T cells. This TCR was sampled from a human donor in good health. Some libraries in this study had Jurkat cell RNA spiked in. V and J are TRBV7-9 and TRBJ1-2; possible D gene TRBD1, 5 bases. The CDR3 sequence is CASSRISVGHNYGYTF. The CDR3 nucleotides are TGTGCCAGCAGCCGCATAAGCGTAGGACATAACTATGGCTACACCTTC.